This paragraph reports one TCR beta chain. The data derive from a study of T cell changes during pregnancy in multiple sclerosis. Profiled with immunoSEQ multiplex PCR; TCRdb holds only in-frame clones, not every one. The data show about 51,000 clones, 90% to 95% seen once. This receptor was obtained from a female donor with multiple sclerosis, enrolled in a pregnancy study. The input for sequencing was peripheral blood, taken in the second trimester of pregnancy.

The DNA of the CDR3 is TGTGCCACCAGCAGAGATCTGGGCTTGAACACTGAAGCTTTCTTT. It codes for CATSRDLGLNTEAFF. This rearrangement joins TRBV15 to TRBJ1-1, with D unresolved. V was trimmed by 0 bases and J by 0 bases, leaving 8 bases between them. There are 15 residues in the CDR3. CDR1 and CDR2 (germline): LNHNV, YYDKDF (reference sequence).